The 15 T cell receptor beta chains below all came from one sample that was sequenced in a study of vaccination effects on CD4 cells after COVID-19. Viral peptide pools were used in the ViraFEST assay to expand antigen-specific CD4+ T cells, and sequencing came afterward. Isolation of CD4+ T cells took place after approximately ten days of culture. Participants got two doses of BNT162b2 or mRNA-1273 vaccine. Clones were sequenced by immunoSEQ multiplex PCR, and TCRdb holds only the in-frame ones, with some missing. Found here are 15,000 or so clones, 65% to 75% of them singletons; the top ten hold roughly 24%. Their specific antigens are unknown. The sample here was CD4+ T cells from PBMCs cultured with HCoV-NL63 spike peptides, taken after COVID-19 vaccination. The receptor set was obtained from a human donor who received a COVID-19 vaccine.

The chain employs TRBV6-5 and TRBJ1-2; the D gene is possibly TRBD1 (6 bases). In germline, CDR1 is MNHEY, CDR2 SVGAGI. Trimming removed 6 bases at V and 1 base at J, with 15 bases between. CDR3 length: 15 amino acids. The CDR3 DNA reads TGTGCCAGCAGCGACTATTACAGGGTTAACTATGGCTACACCTTC. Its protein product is CASSDYYRVNYGYTF.

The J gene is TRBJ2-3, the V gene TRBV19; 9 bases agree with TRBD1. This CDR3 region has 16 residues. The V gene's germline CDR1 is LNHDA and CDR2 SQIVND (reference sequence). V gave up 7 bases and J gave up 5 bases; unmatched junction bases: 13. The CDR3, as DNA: TGTGCCAGTACCCCTCTCTTTACAGGGGGCGGAGATACGCAGTATTTT. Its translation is CASTPLFTGGGDTQYF.

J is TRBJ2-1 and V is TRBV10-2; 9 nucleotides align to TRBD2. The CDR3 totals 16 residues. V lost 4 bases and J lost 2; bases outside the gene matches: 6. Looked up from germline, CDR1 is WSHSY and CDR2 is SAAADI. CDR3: CASSGPGGRAYNEQFF. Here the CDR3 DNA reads TGCGCCAGCAGTGGCCCGGGCGGGAGGGCCTACAATGAGCAGTTCTTC.

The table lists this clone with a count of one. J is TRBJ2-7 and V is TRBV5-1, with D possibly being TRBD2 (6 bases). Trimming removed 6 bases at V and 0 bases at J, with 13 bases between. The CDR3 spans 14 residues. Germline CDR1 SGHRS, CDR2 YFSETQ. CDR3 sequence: CASNRDSSSYEQYF. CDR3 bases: TGCGCCAGCAACCGGGACTCCAGCTCCTACGAGCAGTACTTC.

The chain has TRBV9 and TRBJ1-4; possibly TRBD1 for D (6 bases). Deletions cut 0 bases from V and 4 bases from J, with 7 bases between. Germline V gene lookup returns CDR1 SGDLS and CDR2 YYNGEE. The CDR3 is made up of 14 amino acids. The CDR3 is CASSVGTVNEKLFF. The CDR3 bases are TGTGCCAGCAGCGTAGGGACAGTTAATGAAAAACTGTTTTTT.

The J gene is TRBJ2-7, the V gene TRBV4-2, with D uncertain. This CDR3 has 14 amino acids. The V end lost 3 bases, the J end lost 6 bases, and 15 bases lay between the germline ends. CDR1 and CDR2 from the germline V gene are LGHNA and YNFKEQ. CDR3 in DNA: TGTGCCAGCAGCCATGGCCCGGAGAGGAGCGAGCAGTACTTC. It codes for CASSHGPERSEQYF.

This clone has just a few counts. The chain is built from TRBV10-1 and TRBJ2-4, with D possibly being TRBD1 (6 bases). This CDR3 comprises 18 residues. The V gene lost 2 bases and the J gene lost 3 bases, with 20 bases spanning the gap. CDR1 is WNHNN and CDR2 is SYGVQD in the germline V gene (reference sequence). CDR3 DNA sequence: TGCGCCAGCAGTGAGCCGAACTTATCTACAGGGAGCAAAAACATTCAGTACTTC. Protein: CASSEPNLSTGSKNIQYF.

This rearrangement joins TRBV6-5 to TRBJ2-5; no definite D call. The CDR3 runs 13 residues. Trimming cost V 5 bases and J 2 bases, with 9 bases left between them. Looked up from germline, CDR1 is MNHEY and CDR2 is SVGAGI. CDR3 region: CASSLRFQETQYF. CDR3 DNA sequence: TGTGCCAGCAGTCTCAGGTTTCAAGAGACCCAGTACTTC.

The CDR3 DNA reads TGTGCCTGGAGGTCCAAGGGGGATTGGGCTGAAGCTTTCTTT. It is translated as CAWRSKGDWAEAFF. The rearrangement uses TRBV30 and TRBJ1-1; the D gene is possibly TRBD1 (6 bases). V was shortened by 3 bases and J by 6 bases, with 17 bases between the two germline ends. Germline-derived CDR1 and CDR2 are GTSNPN and SVGIG (reference sequence). CDR3 length: 14 amino acids.

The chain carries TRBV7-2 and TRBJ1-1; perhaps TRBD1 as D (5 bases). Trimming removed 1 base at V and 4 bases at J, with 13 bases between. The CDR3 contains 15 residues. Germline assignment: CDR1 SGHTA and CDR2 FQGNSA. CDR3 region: CASSLGYGASTEAFF. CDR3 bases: TGTGCCAGCAGCTTAGGATACGGGGCTTCCACTGAAGCTTTCTTT.

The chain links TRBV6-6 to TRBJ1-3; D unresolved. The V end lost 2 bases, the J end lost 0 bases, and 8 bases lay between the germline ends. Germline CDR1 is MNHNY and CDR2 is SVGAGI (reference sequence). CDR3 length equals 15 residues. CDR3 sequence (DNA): TGTGCCAGCAGTTACGGCGGCTTCTCTGGAAACACCATATATTTT. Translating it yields CASSYGGFSGNTIYF.

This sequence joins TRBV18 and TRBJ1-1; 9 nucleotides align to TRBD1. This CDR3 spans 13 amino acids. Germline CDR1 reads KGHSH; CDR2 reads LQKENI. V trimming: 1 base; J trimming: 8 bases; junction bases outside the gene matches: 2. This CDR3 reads CASSPRTGEEAFF. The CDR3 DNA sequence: TGTGCCAGCTCACCACGGACAGGGGAAGAAGCTTTCTTT.

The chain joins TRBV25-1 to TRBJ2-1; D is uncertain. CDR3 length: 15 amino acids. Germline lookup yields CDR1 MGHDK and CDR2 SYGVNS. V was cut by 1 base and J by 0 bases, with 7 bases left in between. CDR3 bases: TGTGCCAGCAGTGAATTACGTACCTCCTACAATGAGCAGTTCTTC. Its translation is CASSELRTSYNEQFF.

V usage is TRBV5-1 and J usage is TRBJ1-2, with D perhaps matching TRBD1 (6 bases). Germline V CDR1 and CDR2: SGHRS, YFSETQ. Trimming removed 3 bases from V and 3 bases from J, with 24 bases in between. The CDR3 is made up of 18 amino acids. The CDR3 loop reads CASSSEGGRQSAHYGYTF. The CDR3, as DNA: TGCGCCAGCAGCTCGGAGGGGGGCAGACAGTCAGCTCACTATGGCTACACCTTC.

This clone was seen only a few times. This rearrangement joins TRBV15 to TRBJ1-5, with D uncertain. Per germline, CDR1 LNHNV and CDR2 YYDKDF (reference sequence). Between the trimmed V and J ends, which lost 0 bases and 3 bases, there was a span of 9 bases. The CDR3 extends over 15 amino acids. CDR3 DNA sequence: TGTGCCACCAGCAGAGATAAAGGGTACAATCAGCCCCAGCATTTT. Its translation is CATSRDKGYNQPQHF.